These 19 T cell receptor beta chains were all obtained from the same sample, sequenced in a study of T cell responses to AZD1222 COVID-19 vaccine (dated by TCRdb to about 2021). Libraries came from the immunoSEQ multiplex PCR assay. TCRdb took this table from immuneACCESS and kept in-frame rearrangements with V and J called. Such tables lack part of the clones; where checked against another copy, unresolved V genes explain under half of the gap, and the rest is unexplained. This sample holds approximately 220,000 clones; approximately 94% were observed only once. More than 0.8% of the sample belongs to the ten largest clones. The time point label for this specimen denotes: baseline before first vaccination. Read against the paper, the sample's treatment or condition label means: meningococcal conjugate vaccine given as trial control. The sequencing used peripheral blood, collected on day 0 of MenACWY control vaccination. The receptors here all came from an adult in good health.

The rearrangement joins TRBV10-3 to TRBJ1-2; TRBD1 might be the D (6 bases). The CDR3 has 14 residues. V was cut by 9 bases and J by 3 bases, with 17 bases left in between. Germline assignment: CDR1 ENHRY and CDR2 SYGVKD. CDR3 sequence (DNA): TGTGCCATAGGGGGGTCAGGGACCTACTATGGCTACACCTTC. Its protein is CAIGGSGTYYGYTF.

This clone was found a few times. The V gene is TRBV5-4, the J gene TRBJ1-5; 10 nucleotides align to TRBD1. V lost 4 bases and J lost 2; bases outside the gene matches: 3. This CDR3 is 15 amino acids long. Germline V lookup: CDR1 SGHNT, CDR2 YYREEE (reference sequence). The CDR3 region is CASSMTGGGNQPQHF. DNA for the CDR3: TGTGCCAGCAGCATGACAGGGGGCGGCAATCAGCCCCAGCATTTT.

V and J are TRBV20-1 and TRBJ2-1; D perhaps matches TRBD2 (6 bases). The CDR3 spans 15 residues. The germline V gene has CDR1 DFQATT and CDR2 SNEGSKA (reference sequence). The V and J ends lost 3 bases and 7 bases respectively, with 19 bases between them. CDR3 in amino acids: CSASGRGGVWNEQFF. CDR3 bases: TGCAGTGCTAGTGGTCGGGGCGGGGTATGGAATGAGCAGTTCTTC.

This clone was seen a single time. The chain couples TRBV2 to TRBJ2-3; TRBD1 agrees at 10 bases. The CDR3 sequence is 15 residues long. V trimming: 5 bases; J trimming: 6 bases; junction bases outside the gene matches: 8. The germline gives CDR1 SNHLY, CDR2 FYNNEI. In nucleotides, the CDR3 is TGTGCCAGCAGTAAGGACAGGGGGAATTGGGATACGCAGTATTTT. Encoded protein: CASSKDRGNWDTQYF.

V and J are TRBV28 and TRBJ1-4; D gene uncertain. V was pared by 3 bases and J by 8 bases, with 16 bases between. Germline CDR1 and CDR2: MDHEN and SYDVKM. This CDR3 is built from 15 residues. CDR3 sequence: CASSFSRGVGEKLFF. CDR3 coding DNA: TGTGCCAGCAGTTTCTCCCGCGGGGTTGGGGAAAAACTGTTTTTT.

The chain employs TRBV6-2 or TRBV6-3 and TRBJ2-3; the D is unclear. In germline, CDR1 is MNHEY, CDR2 SVGEGT. This CDR3 has 13 residues. V was shortened by 2 bases and J by 0 bases, with 3 bases between the two germline ends. The DNA of the CDR3 is TGTGCCAGCAGTTACCCTAGCACAGATACGCAGTATTTT. Protein product: CASSYPSTDTQYF.

This clone has just one count. The chain couples TRBV7-6 to TRBJ2-7; D may match TRBD1 or TRBD2 (5 bases each). Germline V lookup: CDR1 SGHVS, CDR2 FNYEAQ. V was shortened by 2 bases and J by 2 bases, with 22 bases between the two germline ends. This CDR3 is 18 amino acids long. This chain's CDR3 is CASSLSDGGRGRAYEQYF. CDR3 DNA sequence: TGTGCCAGCAGCTTAAGCGATGGGGGAAGGGGTCGAGCCTACGAGCAGTACTTC.

The chain employs TRBV3-1 (or the pseudogene TRBV3-2) and TRBJ1-1; D unclear. CDR3 length: 15 amino acids. In germline, CDR1 is LGHDT, CDR2 YNNKEL (reference sequence). V was clipped by 1 base and J by 1 base, with 10 bases between them. The CDR3, as DNA: TGTGCCAGCAGCCAAGGCTTTCGCAAGAACACTGAAGCTTTCTTT. Its protein product is CASSQGFRKNTEAFF.

The chain joins TRBV7-2 to TRBJ1-3; 7 nucleotides align to TRBD1. CDR1 and CDR2 from the germline V gene are SGHTA and FQGNSA. V trimming: 4 bases; J trimming: 8 bases; junction bases outside the gene matches: 2. This CDR3 contains 12 residues. The CDR3 bases are TGTGCCAGCAGCTCAGGGGGAGACACCATATATTTT. Translated: CASSSGGDTIYF. The entire variable domain, with the rest obtained from reference TRBV7-2 and TRBJ1-3, is as follows: GAGVSQSPSNKVTEKGKDVELRCDPISGHTALYWYRQSLGQGLEFLIYFQGNSAPDKSGLPSDRFSAERTGGSVSTLTIQRTQQEDSAVYLCASSSGGDTIYFGEGSWLTVV.

The CDR3 DNA reads as TGCAGCGTTGAAGTAAAACAGTCGAGGTTTACCGGGGAGCTGTTTTTT. Protein product: CSVEVKQSRFTGELFF. The chain uses TRBV29-1 and TRBJ2-2; no clear D gene. Trimming pared 1 base from V and 5 bases from J, leaving 17 bases between. This CDR3 has 16 residues. The germline CDR1 and CDR2 sequences are SQVTM and ANQGSEA.

This chain connects TRBV6-5 to TRBJ1-6; a weak D match, TRBD1 (5 bases). Germline CDR1 MNHEY, CDR2 SVGAGI. Trimming pared 6 bases from V and 3 bases from J, leaving 12 bases between. This CDR3 is built from 15 residues. The CDR3 nucleotides are TGTGCCAGCAGCCACGACAGAAGCTATAATTCACCCCTCCACTTT. Translation gives CASSHDRSYNSPLHF.

This clone was counted once. This sequence joins TRBV6-5 and TRBJ1-1; TRBD1 might be the D (6 bases). Germline V gene data show CDR1 as MNHEY and CDR2 as SVGAGI. V lost 6 bases to trimming and J lost 1 base, with 12 bases between them. The CDR3 sequence is 14 residues long. CDR3 sequence (DNA): TGTGCCAGCAGCCGCGACAGGAGGAACACTGAAGCTTTCTTT. This translates into CASSRDRRNTEAFF.

The V and J genes are TRBV3-1 (or the pseudogene TRBV3-2) and TRBJ2-3; 8 positions match TRBD2. The germline CDR1 and CDR2 sequences are LGHDT and YNNKEL (reference sequence). This CDR3 contains 18 residues. The V and J ends lost 1 base and 2 bases, in that order; junction bases with no gene match: 11. The CDR3 spells CASSQGPLGGGSTDTQYF. CDR3 coding DNA: TGTGCCAGCAGCCAAGGGCCTTTGGGCGGGGGGTCCACAGATACGCAGTATTTT.

CDR3 amino acids: CASRGTVSYEQYF. CDR3 sequence (DNA): TGCGCCAGCAGAGGGACTGTATCCTACGAGCAGTACTTC. The chain combines TRBV5-1 with TRBJ2-7; D may be TRBD2 (6 bases). V was shortened by 5 bases and J by 1 base, with 10 bases between the two germline ends. Germline CDR1 reads SGHRS; CDR2 reads YFSETQ. CDR3 length equals 13 residues.

The rearrangement joins TRBV3-1 (or the pseudogene TRBV3-2) to TRBJ2-2; D uncertain. Trimming removed 4 bases at V and 6 bases at J, with 6 bases between. Germline-derived CDR1 and CDR2 are LGHDT and YNNKEL (reference sequence). CDR3 length: 12 residues. The CDR3: CASSRDPGELFF. The CDR3 DNA reads TGTGCCAGCAGCCGAGATCCCGGGGAGCTGTTTTTT.

This clone occurred many times. This chain connects TRBV6-1 to TRBJ1-2; TRBD1 matches 8 bases. The J segment lost 8 bases and the V segment lost 2 bases, leaving 1 base of the junction unmatched. Germline assignment: CDR1 MNHNS and CDR2 SASEGT. This CDR3 has 12 residues. The CDR3 loop is CASSERTGGYTF. The CDR3 bases are TGTGCCAGCAGTGAACGGACAGGGGGCTACACCTTC.

The chain joins TRBV5-5 to TRBJ1-5; 7 bases line up with TRBD1. The CDR3 sequence is 19 residues long. The J segment lost 0 bases and the V segment lost 1 base, leaving 13 bases of the junction unmatched. CDR1 is SGHKS and CDR2 is YYEKEE in the germline V gene (reference sequence). CDR3 bases: TGTGCCAGCAGCTTGAAGATCCAGGGGGTCGGGCTTAGCAATCAGCCCCAGCATTTT. Encoded protein: CASSLKIQGVGLSNQPQHF.

V is TRBV30 and J is TRBJ1-1; 8 bases line up with TRBD1. V lost 2 bases to trimming and J lost 4 bases; unmatched junction nucleotides: 18. In germline, CDR1 is GTSNPN, CDR2 SVGIG (reference sequence). The CDR3 runs 18 residues. The CDR3 reads CAWSLVGQGRVAGTEAFF. CDR3 sequence (DNA): TGTGCCTGGAGTTTGGTAGGACAGGGACGGGTAGCGGGCACTGAAGCTTTCTTT.

V and J are TRBV7-2 and TRBJ1-4; D may be TRBD1 (6 bases). CDR3 length: 17 residues. V lost 2 bases and J lost 3, with 16 bases in between. CDR1 SGHTA and CDR2 FQGNSA come from the germline V gene. The CDR3 DNA sequence: TGTGCCAGCAGCTTAAGGCAGGGGAGAAGGGCTAATGAAAAACTGTTTTTT. It encodes CASSLRQGRRANEKLFF.